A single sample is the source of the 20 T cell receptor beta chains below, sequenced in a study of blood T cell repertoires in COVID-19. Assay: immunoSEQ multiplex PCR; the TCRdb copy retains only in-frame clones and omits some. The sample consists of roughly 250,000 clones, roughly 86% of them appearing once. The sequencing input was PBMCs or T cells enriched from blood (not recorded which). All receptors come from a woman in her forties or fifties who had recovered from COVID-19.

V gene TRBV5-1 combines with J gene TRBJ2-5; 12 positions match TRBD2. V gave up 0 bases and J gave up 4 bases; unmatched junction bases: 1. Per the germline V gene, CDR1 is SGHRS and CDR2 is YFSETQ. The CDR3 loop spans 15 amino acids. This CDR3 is CASSLGGLAGETQYF. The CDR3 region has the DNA TGCGCCAGCAGCTTGGGGGGACTAGCGGGAGAGACCCAGTACTTC.

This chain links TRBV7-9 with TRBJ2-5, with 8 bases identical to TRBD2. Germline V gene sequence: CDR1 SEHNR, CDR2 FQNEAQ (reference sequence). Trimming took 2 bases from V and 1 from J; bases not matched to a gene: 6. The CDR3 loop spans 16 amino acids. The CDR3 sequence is CASSLSGAGAQETQYF. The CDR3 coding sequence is TGTGCCAGCAGCTTATCGGGAGCGGGAGCCCAAGAGACCCAGTACTTC.

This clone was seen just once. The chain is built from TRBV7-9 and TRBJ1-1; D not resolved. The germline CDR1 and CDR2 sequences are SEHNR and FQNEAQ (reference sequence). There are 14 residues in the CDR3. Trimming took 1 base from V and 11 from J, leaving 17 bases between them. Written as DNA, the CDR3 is TGTGCCAGCAGCTTAGGACGCAACAACCACGGGGCTTTCTTT. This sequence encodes CASSLGRNNHGAFF. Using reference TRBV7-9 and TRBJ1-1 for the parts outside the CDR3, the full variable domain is DTGVSQNPRHKITKRGQNVTFRCDPISEHNRLYWYRQTLGQGPEFLTYFQNEAQLEKSRLLSDRFSAERPKGSFSTLEIQRTEQGDSAMYLCASSLGRNNHGAFFGQGTRLTVV.

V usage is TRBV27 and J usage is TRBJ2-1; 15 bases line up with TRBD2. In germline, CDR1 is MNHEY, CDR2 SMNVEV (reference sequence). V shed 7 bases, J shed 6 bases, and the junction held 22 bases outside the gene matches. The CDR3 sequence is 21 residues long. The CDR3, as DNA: TGTGCCAGCACCAAAATCAACCCCGGACTAGCGGGAGGGCCTTTGGGCAATGAGCAGTTCTTC. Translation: CASTKINPGLAGGPLGNEQFF.

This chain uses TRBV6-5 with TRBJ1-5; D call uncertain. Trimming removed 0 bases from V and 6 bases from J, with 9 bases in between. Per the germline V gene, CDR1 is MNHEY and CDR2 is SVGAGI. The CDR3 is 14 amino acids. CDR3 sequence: CASSYSIGSQPQHF. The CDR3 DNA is TGTGCCAGCAGTTACTCGATCGGGAGTCAGCCCCAGCATTTT.

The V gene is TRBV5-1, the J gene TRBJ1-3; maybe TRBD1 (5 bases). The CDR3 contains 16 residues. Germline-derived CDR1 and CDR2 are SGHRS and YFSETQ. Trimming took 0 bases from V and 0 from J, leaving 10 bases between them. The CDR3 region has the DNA TGCGCCAGCAGCTTGGGTGGCAGGGTCTCTGGAAACACCATATATTTT. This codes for CASSLGGRVSGNTIYF.

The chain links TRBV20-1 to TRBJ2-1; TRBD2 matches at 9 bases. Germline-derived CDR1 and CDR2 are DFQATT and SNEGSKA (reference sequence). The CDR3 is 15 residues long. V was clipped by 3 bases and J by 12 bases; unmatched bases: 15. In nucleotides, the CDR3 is TGCAGTGCTAGTGGGTTGGCTAGCGGGACCGGGGTGCAGTTCTTC. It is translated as CSASGLASGTGVQFF.

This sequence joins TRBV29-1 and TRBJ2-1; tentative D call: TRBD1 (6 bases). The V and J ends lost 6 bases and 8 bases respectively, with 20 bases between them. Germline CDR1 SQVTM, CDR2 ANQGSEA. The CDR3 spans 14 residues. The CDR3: CSVKGAGDGDEQFF. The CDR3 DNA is TGCAGCGTGAAAGGAGCAGGGGACGGCGATGAGCAGTTCTTC.

The CDR3 coding sequence is TGCGCCAGCAGCCGTACAGGGTTGGAGGGCTACACCTTC. It specifies CASSRTGLEGYTF. The V and J genes are TRBV5-1 and TRBJ1-2; a weak D match, TRBD1 (6 bases). The CDR3 contains 13 residues. Germline V CDR1 and CDR2: SGHRS, YFSETQ. V was cut by 4 bases and J by 8 bases, with 15 bases left in between.

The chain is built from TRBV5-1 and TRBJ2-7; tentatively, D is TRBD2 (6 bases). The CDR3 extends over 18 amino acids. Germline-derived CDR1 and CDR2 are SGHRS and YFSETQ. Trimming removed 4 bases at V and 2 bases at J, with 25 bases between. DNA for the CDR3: TGCGCCAGCAGCCTTGGGGCGTCCGGGCGGGACCTAACCTACGAGCAGTACTTC. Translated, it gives CASSLGASGRDLTYEQYF.

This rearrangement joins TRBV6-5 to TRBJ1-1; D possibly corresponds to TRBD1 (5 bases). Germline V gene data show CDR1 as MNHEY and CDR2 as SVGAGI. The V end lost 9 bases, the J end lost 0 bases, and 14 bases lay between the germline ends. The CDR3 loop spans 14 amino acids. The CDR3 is CASDSFHLNTEAFF. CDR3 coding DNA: TGTGCCAGTGACAGTTTCCATCTGAACACTGAAGCTTTCTTT.

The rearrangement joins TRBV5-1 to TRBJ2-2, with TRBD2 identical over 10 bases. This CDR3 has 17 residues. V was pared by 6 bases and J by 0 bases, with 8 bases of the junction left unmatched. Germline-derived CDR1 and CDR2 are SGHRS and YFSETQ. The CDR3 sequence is CASKFGLAEANTGELFF. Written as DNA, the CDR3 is TGCGCCAGCAAATTTGGACTAGCGGAAGCGAACACCGGGGAGCTGTTTTTT.

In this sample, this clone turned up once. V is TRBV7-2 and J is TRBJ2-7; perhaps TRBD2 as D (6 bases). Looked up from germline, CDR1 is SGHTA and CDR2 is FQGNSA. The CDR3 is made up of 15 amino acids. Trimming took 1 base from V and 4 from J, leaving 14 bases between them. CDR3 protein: CASSLVLGGGYEQYF. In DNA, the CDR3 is TGTGCCAGCAGCTTAGTGTTAGGCGGAGGGTACGAGCAGTACTTC.

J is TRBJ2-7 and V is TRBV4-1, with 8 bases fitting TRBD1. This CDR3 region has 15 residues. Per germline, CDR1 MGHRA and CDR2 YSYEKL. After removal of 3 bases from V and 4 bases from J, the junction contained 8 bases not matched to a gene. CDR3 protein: CASSHPPRGRYEQYF. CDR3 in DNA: TGCGCCAGCAGCCATCCCCCCAGGGGGCGGTACGAGCAGTACTTC.

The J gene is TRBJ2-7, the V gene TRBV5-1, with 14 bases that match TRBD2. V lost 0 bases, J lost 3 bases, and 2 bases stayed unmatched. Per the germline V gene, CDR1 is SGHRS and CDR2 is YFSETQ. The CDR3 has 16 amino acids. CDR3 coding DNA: TGCGCCAGCAGCTTGGGGACTAGCGGGAGGATCTACGAGCAGTACTTC. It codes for CASSLGTSGRIYEQYF.

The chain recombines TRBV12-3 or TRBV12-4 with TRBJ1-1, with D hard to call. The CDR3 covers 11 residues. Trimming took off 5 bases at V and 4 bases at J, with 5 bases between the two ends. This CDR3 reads CASSQFTEAFF. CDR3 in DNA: TGTGCCAGCAGTCAGTTCACTGAAGCTTTCTTT.

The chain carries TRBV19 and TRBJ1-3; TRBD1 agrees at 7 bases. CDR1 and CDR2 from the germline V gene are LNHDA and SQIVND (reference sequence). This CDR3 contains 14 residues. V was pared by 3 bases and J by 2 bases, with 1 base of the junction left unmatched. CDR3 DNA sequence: TGTGCCAGTAGTATTAGGGGGCCTGGAAACACCATATATTTT. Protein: CASSIRGPGNTIYF.

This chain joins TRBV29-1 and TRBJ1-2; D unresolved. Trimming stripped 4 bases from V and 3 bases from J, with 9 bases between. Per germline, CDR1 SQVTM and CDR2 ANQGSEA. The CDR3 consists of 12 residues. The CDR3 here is CSVVQEDYGYTF. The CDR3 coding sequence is TGCAGCGTTGTCCAGGAAGACTATGGCTACACCTTC.

The CDR3 DNA sequence: TGTGCCTGGAGTGTACAAGATTTCAGTGTCTATGGCTACACCTTC. Its protein product is CAWSVQDFSVYGYTF. V and J are TRBV30 and TRBJ1-2, with unresolved D. V was shortened by 0 bases and J by 4 bases, with 15 bases between the two germline ends. The length of the CDR3 is 15 residues. Germline V CDR1 and CDR2: GTSNPN, SVGIG (reference sequence).

Written as DNA, the CDR3 is TGTGCCAGCTCACGTCTACCAGAGCCGAGGAGCTCCTACGAGCAGTACTTC. This translates into CASSRLPEPRSSYEQYF. The V and J genes are TRBV18 and TRBJ2-7; D remains unclear. The CDR3 loop spans 17 amino acids. CDR1 KGHSH and CDR2 LQKENI come from the germline V gene. V shed 4 bases and J shed 0 bases, with 19 bases lying between them.